The TCR beta chain under discussion was sequenced for a study of CD8+ T cells in alopecia areata. Study-wide results and limits: The study found TCR sharing across patients less clear than in mice, possibly for HLA reasons.

The count of this clone is one. What it binds is unknown. Reverse transcription of extracted RNA yielded cDNA, which provided the sequencing template. Here immunoSEQ multiplex PCR was the method, and the copy in TCRdb shows in-frame clones only, minus some. The table records more than 150,000 clones, 60% of them present only once. Trimming cost V 4 bases and J 5 bases, with 11 bases left between them. From germline, CDR1 is SNHLY and CDR2 FYNNEI. The CDR3 has 13 residues. The treatment here: oral pan-JAK inhibitor, 5-10 mg twice daily. The source was CD4+ T cells sorted from blood, collected at week 4, from a patient treated with tofacitinib. The receptor was derived from a human donor with alopecia areata. V gene TRBV2 combines with J gene TRBJ2-5; D is ambiguous. This chain's CDR3 is CASSGRRWETQYF. CDR3 in DNA: TGTGCCAGCAGTGGACGGAGATGGGAGACCCAGTACTTC.